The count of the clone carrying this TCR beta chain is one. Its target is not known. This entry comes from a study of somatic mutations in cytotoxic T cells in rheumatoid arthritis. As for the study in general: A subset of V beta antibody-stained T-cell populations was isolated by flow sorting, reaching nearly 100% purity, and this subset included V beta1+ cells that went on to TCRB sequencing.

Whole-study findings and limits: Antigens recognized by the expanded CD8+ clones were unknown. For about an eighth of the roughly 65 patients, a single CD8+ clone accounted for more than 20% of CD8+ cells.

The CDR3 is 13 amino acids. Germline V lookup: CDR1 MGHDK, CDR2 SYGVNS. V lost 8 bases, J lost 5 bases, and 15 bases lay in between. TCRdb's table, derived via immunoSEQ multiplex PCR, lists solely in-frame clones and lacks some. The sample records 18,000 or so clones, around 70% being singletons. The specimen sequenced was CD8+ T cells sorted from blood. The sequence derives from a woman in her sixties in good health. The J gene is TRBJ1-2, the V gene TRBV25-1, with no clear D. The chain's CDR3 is CASSLAAEYGYTF. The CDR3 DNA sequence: TGTGCCAGCTCCCTTGCGGCGGAATATGGCTACACCTTC.